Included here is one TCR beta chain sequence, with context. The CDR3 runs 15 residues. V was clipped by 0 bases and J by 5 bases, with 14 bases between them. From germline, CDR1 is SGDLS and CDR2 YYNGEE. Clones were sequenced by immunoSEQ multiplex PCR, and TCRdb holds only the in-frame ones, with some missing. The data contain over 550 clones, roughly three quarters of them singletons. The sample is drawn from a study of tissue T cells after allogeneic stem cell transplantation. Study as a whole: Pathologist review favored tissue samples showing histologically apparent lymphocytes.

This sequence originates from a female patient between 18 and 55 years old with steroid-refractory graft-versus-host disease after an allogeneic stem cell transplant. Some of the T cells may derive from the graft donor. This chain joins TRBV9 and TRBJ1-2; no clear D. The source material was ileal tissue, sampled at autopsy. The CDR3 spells CASSVEGGTGYGYTF. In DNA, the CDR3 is TGTGCCAGCAGCGTAGAGGGAGGTACCGGATATGGCTACACCTTC.